The rows below give T cell receptor beta chains drawn from one sample of a study of blood T cell repertoires in COVID-19. The data were produced by immunoSEQ multiplex PCR, yet TCRdb's version contains in-frame clones alone and is incomplete. The sample shows about 210,000 clones, roughly 86% of them seen only once. The sequencing input was peripheral blood. These receptors came from a man aged 55 to 70 with acute or convalescent COVID-19. CDR3s include the opening cysteine and the closing phenylalanine or tryptophan. The order of the fields is CDR3 protein, CDR3 DNA, D gene, J gene, V gene, clone size. A D gene is named only where the DNA matches it firmly. Clone size is shown for a subset of rows, as once, few, many or a class of expanded clone.

CASRGQGPYEQYF	TGTGCCAGCAGGGGACAGGGTCCCTACGAGCAGTACTTC	TRBD1	TRBJ2-7	TRBV3-1/TRBV3-2	few
CASSPRVMNMAKNIQYF	TGTGCCAGCAGTCCGCGGGTGATGAATATGGCCAAAAACATTCAGTACTTC	-	TRBJ2-4	TRBV6-6	-
CASSPSRAGGYTEAFF	TGTGCCAGCAGCCCGAGCAGAGCAGGGGGGTACACTGAAGCTTTCTTT	TRBD1	TRBJ1-1	TRBV11-2	-
CASSSPRRGALTDTQYF	TGTGCCAGCAGCTCCCCTCGGCGGGGGGCACTCACAGATACGCAGTATTTT	TRBD2	TRBJ2-3	TRBV13	-
CASRRGGPISNTGELFF	TGTGCCAGCAGGAGGGGGGGCCCCATTTCGAACACCGGGGAGCTGTTTTTT	-	TRBJ2-2	TRBV11-2	-
CASSLQGTSEQFF	TGTGCCAGCAGCCTCCAGGGTACGAGTGAGCAGTTCTTC	-	TRBJ2-1	TRBV14	-
CSVDSAAGGFFEYGYTF	TGCAGCGTTGATTCGGCGGCAGGGGGATTCTTCGAGTATGGCTACACCTTC	TRBD1	TRBJ1-2	TRBV29-1	-
CASSYSFQGGNTEAFF	TGTGCCAGCAGTTATAGTTTCCAGGGAGGGAACACTGAAGCTTTCTTT	-	TRBJ1-1	TRBV6-5	-
CASSLGLTGAYEQYF	TGTGCCAGCAGCTTAGGTCTCACCGGGGCCTACGAGCAGTACTTC	-	TRBJ2-7	TRBV7-2	-
CASSLGGGRAPNEQFF	TGTGCCAGCAGCTTGGGAGGGGGACGGGCCCCCAATGAGCAGTTCTTC	-	TRBJ2-1	TRBV5-4	-
CAIRETGSGTDTQYF	TGTGCCATCAGAGAGACAGGTTCGGGCACAGATACGCAGTATTTT	-	TRBJ2-3	TRBV10-3	-
CASSDRDRSYSNQPQHF	TGTGCCAGCAGTGACCGGGACAGGTCGTATAGCAATCAGCCCCAGCATTTT	TRBD1	TRBJ1-5	TRBV2	-
CAISVNGQEGFF	TGTGCCATCAGTGTAAATGGGCAGGAGGGGTTCTTC	-	TRBJ2-1	TRBV10-3	-
CASSGDTDTQYF	TGCGCCAGCAGTGGAGATACAGATACGCAGTATTTT	-	TRBJ2-3	TRBV10-1	-
CASRGSRSKVNYGYTF	TGTGCCAGCAGGGGCAGTCGCTCCAAAGTTAACTATGGCTACACCTTC	-	TRBJ1-2	TRBV5-8	-
CASSLRQASYNEQFF	TGTGCCAGCAGCCTCCGACAGGCCTCCTACAATGAGCAGTTCTTC	-	TRBJ2-1	TRBV11-2	-
CASSVGVQAYGYTF	TGTGCCAGCAGCGTAGGCGTCCAGGCCTATGGCTACACCTTC	-	TRBJ1-2	TRBV9	-
CASSLLGHPRQSSSYEQYF	TGTGCCAGCAGCCTCTTAGGGCACCCCCGACAGTCAAGCTCCTACGAGCAGTACTTC	-	TRBJ2-7	TRBV27	-
CASSSTGATSYEQYF	TGTGCCAGCAGCTCGACAGGGGCCACCTCCTACGAGCAGTACTTC	TRBD1	TRBJ2-7	TRBV7-9	once
CASSPTKTSGGTQYF	TGTGCCAGCAGCCCAACCAAAACTAGCGGGGGGACCCAGTACTTC	TRBD2	TRBJ2-5	TRBV5-4	-
CASSRGTGNEQYF	TGTGCCAGCAGCAGAGGGACAGGGAACGAGCAGTACTTC	TRBD1	TRBJ2-7	TRBV7-2	-
CASSPGAANTGELFF	TGTGCCAGCTCACCTGGGGCGGCGAACACCGGGGAGCTGTTTTTT	-	TRBJ2-2	TRBV18	-
CAMDRCSYEQYF	TGCGCCATGGACAGGTGCTCCTACGAGCAGTACTTC	TRBD1	TRBJ2-7	TRBV23-1	-
CATVQGTDTQYF	TGTGCCACGGTGCAGGGCACAGATACGCAGTATTTT	-	TRBJ2-3	TRBV12-3/TRBV12-4	-
CAWSPPNLRSEAFF	TGTGCCTGGAGTCCACCCAATCTGAGGTCTGAAGCTTTCTTT	-	TRBJ1-1	TRBV30	once
CASSLVPTGAYNEQFF	TGCGCCAGCAGCTTGGTCCCCACGGGAGCCTACAATGAGCAGTTCTTC	-	TRBJ2-1	TRBV5-1	-
CSVEGDRGNIQYF	TGCAGCGTTGAAGGGGACAGGGGGAACATTCAGTACTTC	TRBD1	TRBJ2-4	TRBV29-1	few
CASSRDFEAFF	TGTGCCAGCAGCCGGGACTTTGAAGCTTTCTTT	-	TRBJ1-1	TRBV7-8	-
CASSTQTQGAGANVLTF	TGTGCCAGCAGCACACAAACACAGGGGGCTGGGGCCAACGTCCTGACTTTC	TRBD1	TRBJ2-6	TRBV11-3	-
CASSQSGGNYGYTF	TGTGCCAGCAGCCAATCGGGGGGAAACTATGGCTACACCTTC	-	TRBJ1-2	TRBV7-3	-
CASRPEYRLLGQPQHF	TGTGCCAGCAGACCCGAGTATCGGCTACTAGGTCAGCCCCAGCATTTT	-	TRBJ1-5	TRBV27	-
CASSSGQGAIEAFF	TGTGCCAGCAGCTCGGGACAGGGGGCAATTGAAGCTTTCTTT	TRBD1	TRBJ1-1	TRBV7-2	-
CAWSVGRGTSQPQHF	TGTGCCTGGAGTGTTGGCAGGGGAACTTCTCAGCCCCAGCATTTT	-	TRBJ1-5	TRBV30	-
CASSPRDRAAKNIQYF	TGTGCCAGTAGTCCCAGGGACAGGGCGGCCAAAAACATTCAGTACTTC	TRBD1	TRBJ2-4	TRBV19	few
CASSSSGGVETQYF	TGTGCCAGCAGCTCGAGCGGGGGGGTGGAGACCCAGTACTTC	TRBD2	TRBJ2-5	TRBV7-2	-
CASSYRTGNYNEQFF	TGTGCCAGCAGCTACCGGACAGGGAACTACAATGAGCAGTTCTTC	TRBD1	TRBJ2-1	TRBV7-9	-
CASSASGNQPQHF	TGCGCCAGCAGTGCTAGCGGGAATCAGCCCCAGCATTTT	-	TRBJ1-5	TRBV10-1	-
CASSDRGRDTEAFF	TGTGCCAGCAGTGACAGGGGGCGAGACACTGAAGCTTTCTTT	TRBD1	TRBJ1-1	TRBV6-6	-
CASSVSQGQPRKNTEAFF	TGTGCCAGCAGCGTATCCCAGGGACAGCCGAGAAAGAACACTGAAGCTTTCTTT	TRBD1	TRBJ1-1	TRBV9	-
CASSYSAGGLYEQFF	TGTGCCAGCAGTTACTCGGCGGGGGGCCTTTATGAGCAGTTCTTC	TRBD2	TRBJ2-1	TRBV6-6	-
CASSYRGNEKLFF	TGTGCCAGCAGTTACCGGGGGAACGAAAAACTGTTTTTT	-	TRBJ1-4	TRBV6-2/TRBV6-3	-
CASSSPTGTVKETQYF	TGTGCCAGCAGCTCCCCGACCGGGACTGTTAAAGAGACCCAGTACTTC	-	TRBJ2-5	TRBV7-8	once
CASSQVIGQAYEQYF	TGTGCCAGCAGCCAAGTCATAGGACAGGCCTACGAGCAGTACTTC	TRBD1	TRBJ2-7	TRBV3-1/TRBV3-2	many
CASMNRQGVGTGNQPQHF	TGCGCCAGCATGAACAGACAGGGGGTAGGAACAGGCAATCAGCCCCAGCATTTT	TRBD1	TRBJ1-5	TRBV10-2	-
CASKGGVRGNTEAFF	TGTGCCAGCAAAGGGGGAGTGAGGGGCAACACTGAAGCTTTCTTT	-	TRBJ1-1	TRBV6-6	-
CASSSNTGGSYGYTF	TGTGCCAGCAGCTCCAATACAGGGGGCTCCTATGGCTACACCTTC	TRBD1	TRBJ1-2	TRBV7-8	many